A single sample gave rise to the 7 T cell receptor beta chains below, sequenced in a study of PD-L1 blockade in urothelial cancer. Using immunoSEQ multiplex PCR, the repertoire was profiled, and TCRdb retains in-frame clones only, with some absent. The sample lists around 86,000 clones, about 82% seen once, with approximately 6.7% in the top ten. Documented time point: pretreatment peripheral blood. Source: PBMCs, taken around atezolizumab (anti-PD-L1) treatment. The receptors come from a man in his forties or fifties with urothelial cancer.

The V gene is TRBV4-2, the J gene TRBJ2-7, with D perhaps TRBD2 (6 bases). Trimming cost V 8 bases and J 2 bases, with 13 bases left between them. The CDR3 is made up of 13 amino acids. Germline V gene data show CDR1 as LGHNA and CDR2 as YNFKEQ. The CDR3 is CASAEDYPYEQYF. In DNA, the CDR3 is TGTGCCAGCGCAGAGGACTATCCCTACGAGCAGTACTTC.

In regard to this clone: This CDR3 is also generated by other DNA sequences in the sample. The V and J genes are TRBV28 and TRBJ1-1; perhaps TRBD1 as D (5 bases). The CDR3 has 12 amino acids. V was shortened by 2 bases and J by 5 bases, with 6 bases between the two germline ends. Germline loops: CDR1 MDHEN, CDR2 SYDVKM. The CDR3 bases are TGTGCCAGCAGTTTACGGGGGACTGAAGCTTTCTTT. Its protein product is CASSLRGTEAFF.

The chain joins TRBV5-8 to TRBJ2-1; 9 nucleotides align to TRBD2. The trim removed 2 bases at V and 7 bases at J, leaving 7 bases unmatched. The CDR3 is 15 residues long. Germline loops: CDR1 SGHTS, CDR2 YDEGEE. Here the CDR3 reads CASSFSGLAPNEQFF. The DNA of the CDR3 is TGTGCCAGCAGCTTCTCGGGACTAGCCCCTAATGAGCAGTTCTTC.

This clone was seen just once. This sequence joins TRBV30 and TRBJ2-1; D call uncertain. From germline, CDR1 is GTSNPN and CDR2 SVGIG (reference sequence). The V gene lost 4 bases and the J gene lost 7 bases, with 11 bases spanning the gap. The CDR3 spans 12 residues. DNA of the CDR3: TGTGCCTGGACCTTGCAGCGAAATGAGCAGTTCTTC. Its protein product is CAWTLQRNEQFF.

A single count supports this clone. V and J are TRBV14 and TRBJ2-1, with 11 nucleotides matching TRBD2. CDR1 SGHDN and CDR2 FVKESK come from the germline V gene. CDR3 length: 16 amino acids. Trimming removed 4 bases from V and 3 bases from J; junction bases left unmatched: 5. CDR3 amino acids: CASSRPGLAVYNEQFF. As DNA, the CDR3 is TGTGCCAGCAGCCGACCGGGACTAGCGGTCTACAATGAGCAGTTCTTC.

The rearrangement uses TRBV6-5 and TRBJ1-5; unclear D gene. The CDR3 sequence is 14 residues long. Trimming took off 0 bases at V and 6 bases at J, with 9 bases between the two ends. Germline assignment: CDR1 MNHEY and CDR2 SVGAGI. CDR3 DNA sequence: TGTGCCAGCAGTTACTCTAGAGGGAGTCAGCCCCAGCATTTT. Translated: CASSYSRGSQPQHF.

V gene TRBV6-4 combines with J gene TRBJ2-1, with 9 bases matching TRBD2. The V gene's germline CDR1 is MRHNA and CDR2 SNTAGT. Trimming took 3 bases from V and 1 from J; bases not matched to a gene: 7. The CDR3 totals 17 residues. CDR3 region: CASSEVGGRASYNEQFF. The DNA for the CDR3 is TGTGCCAGCAGTGAGGTTGGCGGGAGGGCTTCCTACAATGAGCAGTTCTTC.